The sequence of this T cell receptor beta chain was determined in a study of T cells in Graves' hyperthyroidism and ophthalmopathy. Notes on the study in general: Most clonotypes expanded in thyroid above 0.001 were likewise present in blood.

TCR beta CDR3 sequences were amplified from RNA transcripts. The study used the HTBI primer set for a first-round RT-PCR of the TCR CDR3. TCRdb reanalysed the multiplex PCR reads using MiXCR and keeps one entry per CDR3 protein. The sample holds around 250,000 distinct CDR3 sequences; about 25% are singletons and the top ten take under 40%. The sample holds many counts of this clonotype. Its specificity is not known. The source is a woman between 40 and 50 years old with Graves' ophthalmopathy. The sequenced sample was blood.

The CDR3: CASSFTGERRTEAFF. The CDR3 DNA reads TGTGCCAGCAGTTTCACAGGGGAAAGACGGACTGAAGCTTTCTTT. The chain joins TRBV6-5 to TRBJ1-1; 7 bases align to TRBD1. The germline gives CDR1 MNHEY, CDR2 SVGAGI. V lost 4 bases and J lost 5; bases outside the gene matches: 10. There are 15 residues in the CDR3.